This TCR beta chain is drawn from a study of blood T cell repertoires in COVID-19. About the research overall: There were acute and convalescent COVID-19 samples, and they came from the United States, Italy and Spain. The cDNA or gDNA used as material had been derived from T cells, B-cell-depleted T cells, or PBMCs.

A single count supports this clone. The CDR3 spans 13 residues. The V gene's germline CDR1 is SQVTM and CDR2 ANQGSEA. V shed 2 bases, J shed 7 bases, and the junction held 6 bases outside the gene matches. In the original processing: Amplification from reference gene primers served as the basis for estimated nucleated cell counts. Sequencing used immunoSEQ multiplex PCR; TCRdb keeps in-frame clones, though not all of them. V, J and clone size were drawn from that table, and D and trimming were deduced from the DNA. The sample has roughly 150,000 clones, about 86% seen once; the top ten hold approximately 11%.

The sequence was obtained from a man in his 70s with active or convalescent COVID-19. The specimen was peripheral blood. The chain links TRBV29-1 to TRBJ2-7, with 9 bases identical to TRBD1. CDR3 region: CSVEKGQGEEQYF. DNA of the CDR3: TGCAGCGTTGAAAAGGGACAGGGTGAGGAGCAGTACTTC.